This TCR beta chain was sequenced in a study of T cells in Graves' hyperthyroidism and ophthalmopathy. General observations from the study: A model of 13 V-J pairs discriminated ophthalmopathy from stable hyperthyroidism.

The CDR3 length is 13 residues. The germline CDR1 and CDR2 sequences are SGHTA and FQGNSA. Trimming stripped 2 bases from V and 3 bases from J, with 8 bases between. At least ten counts were recorded for this clonotype. Its antigen remains unidentified. Amplification of TCR beta CDR3 regions was performed using RNA transcripts as template. RT-PCR in the first round (using the HTBI primer set) targeted the TCR CDR3. A single record per CDR3 protein comes from TCRdb applying MiXCR to the multiplex PCR reads. The repertoire has approximately 400,000 distinct CDR3 sequences, more than 15% of them found once; the top ten carry roughly 8%.

The sample consisted of blood. This sequence was found in a woman under 30 with Graves' hyperthyroidism. The chain employs TRBV7-2 and TRBJ2-7; D ambiguous. For the CDR3, the DNA is TGTGCCAGCAGCTTACTGCCAAACTACGAGCAGTACTTC. Residues: CASSLLPNYEQYF. The variable domain in full, with the rest retrieved from reference TRBV7-2 and TRBJ2-7, is GAGVSQSPSNKVTEKGKDVELRCDPISGHTALYWYRQSLGQGLEFLIYFQGNSAPDKSGLPSDRFSAERTGGSVSTLTIQRTQQEDSAVYLCASSLLPNYEQYFGPGTRLTVT.